Below are 19 T cell receptor beta chains sequenced from a single sample in a study of blood T cell repertoires in COVID-19. Sequencing used immunoSEQ multiplex PCR; TCRdb keeps in-frame clones, though not all of them. The data contain 200,000 to 300,000 clones, nearly 90% of them singletons. The specimen was peripheral blood. The origin of the receptors is a human donor in a cohort sampled during active COVID-19.

The chain carries TRBV4-1 and TRBJ2-7, with D perhaps TRBD2 (6 bases). Germline CDR1 is MGHRA and CDR2 is YSYEKL. Trimming pared 3 bases from V and 4 bases from J, leaving 13 bases between. CDR3 length equals 14 residues. CDR3 coding DNA: TGCGCCAGCAGCCAGGCTCCGGGGGAATACGAGCAGTACTTC. Translation: CASSQAPGEYEQYF.

The chain uses TRBV6-2 or TRBV6-3 and TRBJ2-6, with D possibly TRBD2 on 5 matching bases. The germline CDR1 and CDR2 sequences are MNHEY and SVGEGT. The length of the CDR3 is 17 residues. V lost 5 bases, J lost 1 base, and 15 bases lay in between. The CDR3 reads CASSSRTGMSGANVLTF. In nucleotides, the CDR3 is TGTGCCAGCAGTAGCAGGACCGGGATGTCTGGGGCCAACGTCCTGACTTTC.

V gene TRBV29-1 combines with J gene TRBJ1-1, with TRBD1 matching over 8 bases. Unmatched junction bases numbered 3, after V lost 2 bases and J lost 1 base. Germline V CDR1 and CDR2: SQVTM, ANQGSEA. The CDR3 sequence is 14 residues long. The CDR3 loop is CSVERQGKNTEAFF. The CDR3 nucleotides read TGCAGCGTTGAACGACAGGGGAAGAACACTGAAGCTTTCTTT.

The V and J genes are TRBV7-9 and TRBJ2-7; tentative D call: TRBD1 (5 bases). Germline CDR1 is SEHNR and CDR2 is FQNEAQ (reference sequence). Trimming stripped 1 base from V and 9 bases from J, with 10 bases between. The CDR3 is 12 amino acids. The DNA of the CDR3 is TGTGCCAGCAGCTTAGAGGGGATCGGGCAGTACTTC. It codes for CASSLEGIGQYF.

This clone has a handful of counts. This chain joins TRBV7-9 and TRBJ1-5, with 7 bases matching TRBD1. CDR1 is SEHNR, CDR2 FQNEAQ, per germline (reference sequence). This CDR3 is built from 13 residues. V lost 4 bases and J lost 4; bases outside the gene matches: 1. The CDR3 coding sequence is TGTGCCAGCAGCTGGACAGGAAATCAGCCCCAGCATTTT. This codes for CASSWTGNQPQHF.

The V gene is TRBV7-2, the J gene TRBJ1-5, with TRBD1 matching 9 bases. V shed 3 bases and J 0 bases; nucleotides not matched to a gene: 6. Germline lookup yields CDR1 SGHTA and CDR2 FQGNSA. CDR3 length equals 17 residues. The CDR3 bases are TGTGCCAGCAGCTTCGCCGGGACAGGGACTAGCAATCAGCCCCAGCATTTT. It codes for CASSFAGTGTSNQPQHF.

The CDR3 loop reads CASSQGLAGNTIYF. The CDR3 region has the DNA TGTGCCAGCAGCCAAGGACTGGCTGGAAACACCATATATTTT. The V gene is TRBV3-1 (or the pseudogene TRBV3-2), the J gene TRBJ1-3; no clear D. This CDR3 spans 14 amino acids. Trimming shortened V by 1 base and J by 2 bases, and 6 bases separated the two germline ends. In germline, CDR1 is LGHDT, CDR2 YNNKEL (reference sequence).

Only one count was recorded for this clone. The rearrangement links TRBV6-4 to TRBJ2-3; TRBD2 matches at 7 bases. Per the germline V gene, CDR1 is MRHNA and CDR2 is SNTAGT. After removal of 2 bases from V and 2 bases from J, the junction contained 4 bases not matched to a gene. The CDR3 covers 15 residues. The chain's CDR3 is CASSDGLGNTDTQYF. For the CDR3, the DNA is TGTGCCAGCAGTGACGGACTAGGGAACACAGATACGCAGTATTTT.

With regard to this clone: The sample holds other DNA sequences that translate to the same CDR3. The rearrangement links TRBV27 to TRBJ1-5, with TRBD1 as a possible D gene (6 bases). From germline, CDR1 is MNHEY and CDR2 SMNVEV (reference sequence). V was trimmed by 5 bases and J by 0 bases, leaving 14 bases between them. This CDR3 is 16 amino acids long. The CDR3 is CASSQGQSYSNQPQHF. CDR3 sequence (DNA): TGTGCCAGCAGTCAAGGACAGTCCTATAGCAATCAGCCCCAGCATTTT.

This chain uses TRBV30 with TRBJ2-7, with 10 nucleotides matching TRBD1. Germline CDR1 is GTSNPN and CDR2 is SVGIG (reference sequence). The CDR3 is made up of 15 amino acids. J was trimmed by 5 bases and V by 2 bases; bases with no gene match: 9. The CDR3 DNA sequence: TGTGCCTGGAGTTCCGGGACAGGGGCTAGTGACGAGCAGTACTTC. Encoded protein: CAWSSGTGASDEQYF.

This chain connects TRBV28 to TRBJ2-3; 7 bases are shared with TRBD2. V shed 2 bases and J 4 bases; nucleotides not matched to a gene: 12. Germline V gene lookup returns CDR1 MDHEN and CDR2 SYDVKM. The length of the CDR3 is 17 residues. CDR3 residues: CASSLGRAGSWADTQYF. CDR3 bases: TGTGCCAGCAGTTTAGGGCGAGCGGGGTCGTGGGCAGATACGCAGTATTTT.

This clone was seen once. V usage is TRBV5-1 and J usage is TRBJ1-1; perhaps TRBD1 as D (6 bases). CDR3 length: 16 residues. V was cut by 4 bases and J by 5 bases, with 21 bases left in between. Germline V gives CDR1 SGHRS, CDR2 YFSETQ. The CDR3 sequence is CASSPRVGAVSTEAFF. In nucleotides, the CDR3 is TGCGCCAGCAGCCCCCGGGTGGGGGCGGTTAGTACTGAAGCTTTCTTT.

This chain uses TRBV19 with TRBJ2-7; TRBD1 agrees at 7 bases. CDR1 is LNHDA and CDR2 is SQIVND in the germline V gene (reference sequence). The ends lost 7 bases at V and 2 bases at J; junction bases unmatched: 8. The CDR3 totals 14 residues. The CDR3 region has the DNA TGTGCCAGTAACTGGACAGGTGAAGCCTACGAGCAGTACTTC. Amino acids: CASNWTGEAYEQYF. Using reference TRBV19 and TRBJ2-7 for the parts outside the CDR3, the full variable domain is DGGITQSPKYLFRKEGQNVTLSCEQNLNHDAMYWYRQDPGQGLRLIYYSQIVNDFQKGDIAEGYSVSREKKESFPLTVTSAQKNPTAFYLCASNWTGEAYEQYFGPGTRLTVT.

CDR3 nucleotide sequence: TGTGCCAGCAGCCCCGGGGGGCGCGGGTACGAGCAGTACTTC. It specifies CASSPGGRGYEQYF. The chain combines TRBV7-9 with TRBJ2-7; perhaps TRBD2 as D (7 bases). The CDR3 spans 14 residues. V shed 5 bases and J shed 4 bases, with 15 bases lying between them. CDR1 SEHNR and CDR2 FQNEAQ come from the germline V gene (reference sequence). Drawing the rest from reference TRBV7-9 and TRBJ2-7, the complete variable domain is DTGVSQNPRHKITKRGQNVTFRCDPISEHNRLYWYRQTLGQGPEFLTYFQNEAQLEKSRLLSDRFSAERPKGSFSTLEIQRTEQGDSAMYLCASSPGGRGYEQYFGPGTRLTVT.

The chain's CDR3 is CATSDSRGGQEQYF. Here the CDR3 DNA reads TGTGCCACCAGTGATTCCCGCGGGGGACAAGAGCAGTACTTC. V and J are TRBV24-1 and TRBJ2-7; possible D gene TRBD2, 7 bases. CDR1 is KGHDR, CDR2 SFDVKD, per germline. This CDR3 contains 14 residues. Trimming shortened V by 2 bases and J by 7 bases, and 14 bases separated the two germline ends.

This rearrangement joins TRBV29-1 to TRBJ2-1; 10 bases are shared with TRBD2. The CDR3 runs 14 residues. The J segment lost 7 bases and the V segment lost 6 bases, leaving 9 bases of the junction unmatched. Germline assignment: CDR1 SQVTM and CDR2 ANQGSEA. CDR3 region: CSVGGLAGVNEQFF. CDR3 coding DNA: TGCAGCGTCGGCGGGCTAGCGGGAGTTAATGAGCAGTTCTTC.

J is TRBJ1-3 and V is TRBV27; D is perhaps TRBD1 (5 bases). Per the germline V gene, CDR1 is MNHEY and CDR2 is SMNVEV (reference sequence). The V end lost 2 bases, the J end lost 8 bases, and 16 bases lay between the germline ends. The CDR3 contains 15 residues. Here the CDR3 DNA reads TGTGCCAGCAGTTTAGAGGCAGGGTGGTTAGACACCATATATTTT. It is translated as CASSLEAGWLDTIYF.

The V and J genes are TRBV27 and TRBJ2-7; TRBD1 matches 9 bases. CDR1 is MNHEY and CDR2 is SMNVEV in the germline V gene (reference sequence). Trimming at V came to 5 bases and at J to 4 bases, leaving 6 bases not matched to a gene. The CDR3 covers 14 residues. CDR3 amino acids: CASSTDRGGYEQYF. In DNA, the CDR3 is TGTGCCAGCAGTACAGACAGGGGGGGGTACGAGCAGTACTTC.

CDR3: CASSSRTGGVDGYTF. The CDR3 region has the DNA TGCGCCAGCAGCTCCCGGACAGGGGGCGTGGATGGCTACACCTTC. The V call is TRBV5-1, the J call TRBJ1-2, with TRBD1 identical over 11 bases. This CDR3 region has 15 residues. Germline-derived CDR1 and CDR2 are SGHRS and YFSETQ. V gave up 3 bases and J gave up 6 bases; unmatched junction bases: 7. Variable domain in full (rest from reference TRBV5-1 and TRBJ1-2): KAGVTQTPRYLIKTRGQQVTLSCSPISGHRSVSWYQQTPGQGLQFLFEYFSETQRNKGNFPGRFSGRQFSNSRSEMNVSTLELGDSALYLCASSSRTGGVDGYTFGSGTRLTVV.